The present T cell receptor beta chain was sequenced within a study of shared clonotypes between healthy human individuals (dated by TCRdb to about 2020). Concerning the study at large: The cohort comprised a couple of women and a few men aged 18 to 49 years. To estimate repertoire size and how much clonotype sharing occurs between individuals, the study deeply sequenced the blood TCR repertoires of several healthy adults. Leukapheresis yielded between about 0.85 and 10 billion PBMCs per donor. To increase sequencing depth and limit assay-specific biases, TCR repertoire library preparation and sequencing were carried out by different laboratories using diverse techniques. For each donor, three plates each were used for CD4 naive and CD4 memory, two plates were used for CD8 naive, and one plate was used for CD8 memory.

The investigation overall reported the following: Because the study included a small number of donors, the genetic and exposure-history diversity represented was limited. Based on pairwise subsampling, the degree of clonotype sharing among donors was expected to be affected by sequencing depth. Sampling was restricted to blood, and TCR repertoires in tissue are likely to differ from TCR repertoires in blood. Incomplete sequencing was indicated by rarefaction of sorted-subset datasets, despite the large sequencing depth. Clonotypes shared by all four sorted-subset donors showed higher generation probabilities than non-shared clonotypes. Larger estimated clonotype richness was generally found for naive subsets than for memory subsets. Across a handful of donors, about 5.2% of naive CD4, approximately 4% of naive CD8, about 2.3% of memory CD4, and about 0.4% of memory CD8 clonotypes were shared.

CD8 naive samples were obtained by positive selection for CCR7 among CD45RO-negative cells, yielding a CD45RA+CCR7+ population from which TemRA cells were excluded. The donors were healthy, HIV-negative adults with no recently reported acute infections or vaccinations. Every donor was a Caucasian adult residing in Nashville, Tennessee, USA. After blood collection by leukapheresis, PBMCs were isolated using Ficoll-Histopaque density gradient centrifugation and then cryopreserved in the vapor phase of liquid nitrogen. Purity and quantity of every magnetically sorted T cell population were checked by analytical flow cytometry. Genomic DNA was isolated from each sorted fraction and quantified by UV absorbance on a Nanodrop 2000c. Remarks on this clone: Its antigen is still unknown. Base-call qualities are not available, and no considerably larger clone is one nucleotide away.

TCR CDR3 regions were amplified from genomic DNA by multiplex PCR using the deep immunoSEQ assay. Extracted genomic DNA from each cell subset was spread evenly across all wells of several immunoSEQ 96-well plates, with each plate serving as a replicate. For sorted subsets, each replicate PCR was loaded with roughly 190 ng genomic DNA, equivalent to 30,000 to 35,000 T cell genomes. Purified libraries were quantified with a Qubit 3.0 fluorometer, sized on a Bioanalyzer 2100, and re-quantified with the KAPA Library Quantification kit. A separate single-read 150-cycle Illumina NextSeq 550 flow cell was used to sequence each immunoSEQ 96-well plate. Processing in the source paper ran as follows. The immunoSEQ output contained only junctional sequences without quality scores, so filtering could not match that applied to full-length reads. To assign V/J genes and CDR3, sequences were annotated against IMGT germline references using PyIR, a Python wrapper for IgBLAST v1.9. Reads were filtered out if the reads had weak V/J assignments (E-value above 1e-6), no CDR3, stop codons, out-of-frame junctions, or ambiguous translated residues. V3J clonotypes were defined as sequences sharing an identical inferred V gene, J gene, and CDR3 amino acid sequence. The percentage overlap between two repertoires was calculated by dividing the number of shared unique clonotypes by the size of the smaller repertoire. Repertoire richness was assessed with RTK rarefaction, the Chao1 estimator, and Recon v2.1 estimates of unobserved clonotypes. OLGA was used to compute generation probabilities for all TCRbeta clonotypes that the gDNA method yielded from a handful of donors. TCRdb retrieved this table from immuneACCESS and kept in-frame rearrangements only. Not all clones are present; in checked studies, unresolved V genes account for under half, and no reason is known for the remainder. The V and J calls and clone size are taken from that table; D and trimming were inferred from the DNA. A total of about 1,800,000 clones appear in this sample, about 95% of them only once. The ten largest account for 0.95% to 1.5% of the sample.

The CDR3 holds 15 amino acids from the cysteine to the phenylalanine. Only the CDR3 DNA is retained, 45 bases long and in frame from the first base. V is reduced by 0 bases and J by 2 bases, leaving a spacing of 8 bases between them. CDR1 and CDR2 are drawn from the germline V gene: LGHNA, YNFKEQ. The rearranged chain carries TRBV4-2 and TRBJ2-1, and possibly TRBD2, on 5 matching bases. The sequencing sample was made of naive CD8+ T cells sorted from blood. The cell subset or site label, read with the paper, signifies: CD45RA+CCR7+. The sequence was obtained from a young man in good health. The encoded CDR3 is CASSQEERPYNEQFF. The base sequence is TGTGCCAGCAGCCAAGAAGAGCGGCCCTACAATGAGCAGTTCTTC.